The 13 T cell receptor beta chains given below trace back to one sample, sequenced in a study of T-cell reconstitution after alpha-beta-depleted transplantation in children. The TCRbeta library was prepared with unique molecular identifiers. TCRdb independently ran MiXCR on the PCR reads; one entry per CDR3 protein. The table lists 200,000 to 250,000 distinct CDR3 sequences, about a tenth of them singletons, with around 6.2% in the top ten. The material was PBMCs from the stem cell graft donor, obtained from the stem cell graft. The receptors originated from a human donor who donated a stem cell graft to a child with acute lymphoblastic leukemia.

This clonotype was observed a handful of times. The genes are TRBV19 and TRBJ2-3, with D unresolved. Between the trimmed V and J ends, which lost 5 bases and 6 bases, there was a span of 12 bases. Looked up from germline, CDR1 is LNHDA and CDR2 is SQIVND (reference sequence). The CDR3 loop spans 13 amino acids. In DNA, the CDR3 is TGTGCCAGTAGTCCAAGACTTGGGGATACGCAGTATTTT. Translating gives CASSPRLGDTQYF.

The chain employs TRBV27 and TRBJ1-1, with D tentatively TRBD1 (5 bases). Germline V gene sequence: CDR1 MNHEY, CDR2 SMNVEV (reference sequence). V gave up 5 bases and J gave up 0 bases, with 13 bases separating them. The CDR3 runs 15 residues. CDR3 sequence (DNA): TGTGCCAGCAGTCAAGACAGAAGTATGAACACTGAAGCTTTCTTT. It yields the protein CASSQDRSMNTEAFF.

This clonotype was detected a few times. As DNA, the CDR3 is TGTGCCAGCAGCTTAGGGCTTGGGAGAAGCTCTGGGGCCAACGTCCTGACTTTC. This sequence encodes CASSLGLGRSSGANVLTF. V and J are TRBV7-2 and TRBJ2-6; D might be TRBD2 (5 bases). CDR3 size: 18 residues. Deletions cut 1 base from V and 0 bases from J, with 13 bases between. Germline CDR1 is SGHTA and CDR2 is FQGNSA.

This clonotype was counted at least ten times. The chain employs TRBV5-6 and TRBJ1-1, with 7 bases that match TRBD1. Germline V gives CDR1 SGHDT, CDR2 YYEEEE. The CDR3 runs 14 residues. V shed 1 base and J 0 bases; nucleotides not matched to a gene: 0. The CDR3 reads CASSLTGVNTEAFF. The CDR3 coding sequence is TGTGCCAGCAGCTTGACAGGGGTGAACACTGAAGCTTTCTTT.

The chain recombines TRBV5-1 with TRBJ2-1, with 7 bases that match TRBD1. This CDR3 is built from 16 residues. V lost 4 bases to trimming and J lost 8 bases; unmatched junction nucleotides: 15. Germline V gene lookup returns CDR1 SGHRS and CDR2 YFSETQ. Here the CDR3 reads CASSPQTGANGDEQFF. In DNA form, the CDR3 reads TGCGCCAGCAGCCCTCAAACAGGGGCGAACGGGGATGAGCAGTTCTTC. The variable domain in full, completed from reference TRBV5-1 and TRBJ2-1, reads KAGVTQTPRYLIKTRGQQVTLSCSPISGHRSVSWYQQTPGQGLQFLFEYFSETQRNKGNFPGRFSGRQFSNSRSEMNVSTLELGDSALYLCASSPQTGANGDEQFFGPGTRLTVL.

This clonotype appeared many times. V usage is TRBV15 and J usage is TRBJ1-1; D is unresolved. Germline V gives CDR1 LNHNV, CDR2 YYDKDF (reference sequence). This CDR3 region has 13 residues. Trimming removed 3 bases from V and 4 bases from J, with 9 bases in between. The CDR3 DNA is TGTGCCACCAGCAGGATTCCGGCCACTGAAGCTTTCTTT. Its translation is CATSRIPATEAFF.

The V and J genes are TRBV20-1 and TRBJ2-1; D ambiguous. V lost 5 bases, J lost 2 bases, and 13 bases lay in between. CDR1 and CDR2 (germline): DFQATT, SNEGSKA (reference sequence). This CDR3 is built from 14 residues. The CDR3 sequence: CSAAPGPPYNEQFF. Written as DNA, the CDR3 is TGCAGTGCTGCCCCAGGACCGCCCTACAATGAGCAGTTCTTC.

This clonotype appeared a few times. The chain has TRBV27 and TRBJ1-2, with 11 bases that match TRBD1. Germline V lookup: CDR1 MNHEY, CDR2 SMNVEV (reference sequence). This CDR3 is built from 14 residues. Trimming took 0 bases from V and 7 from J; bases not matched to a gene: 1. The CDR3: CASSLSGTGGGYTF. As DNA, the CDR3 is TGTGCCAGCAGTTTATCCGGGACAGGGGGTGGCTACACCTTC.

This clonotype was counted at least ten times. This chain uses TRBV7-9 with TRBJ1-2; the match to TRBD1 covers 12 bases. The trim removed 2 bases at V and 5 bases at J, leaving 3 bases unmatched. Germline V lookup: CDR1 SEHNR, CDR2 FQNEAQ (reference sequence). This CDR3 region has 15 residues. This CDR3 reads CASSLPGQGAYGYTF. In DNA, the CDR3 is TGTGCCAGCAGCTTACCGGGACAGGGGGCTTATGGCTACACCTTC.

J is TRBJ1-5 and V is TRBV7-8, with 9 bases matching TRBD1. There are 17 residues in the CDR3. Germline loops: CDR1 SGHVS, CDR2 FQNEAQ. V shed 0 bases and J 9 bases; nucleotides not matched to a gene: 12. The CDR3 DNA is TGTGCCAGCAGCTTAGCAACAGGGGGCGACCGCGCCAGGCCCCAGCATTTT. It encodes CASSLATGGDRARPQHF.

This clonotype came up many times. The chain joins TRBV7-2 to TRBJ1-3, with 8 bases aligning to TRBD1. Germline V gene sequence: CDR1 SGHTA, CDR2 FQGNSA. With V trimmed by 5 bases and J by 2 bases, 8 bases remained unmatched. The CDR3 consists of 16 residues. As DNA, the CDR3 is TGTGCCAGCAGCGGACCAGGGGGCTCCCCTGGAAACACCATATATTTT. This gives the protein CASSGPGGSPGNTIYF.

This clonotype was observed at least ten times. The J gene is TRBJ2-1, the V gene TRBV5-1; TRBD2 agrees at 9 bases. The CDR3 is 17 residues long. V gave up 3 bases and J gave up 0 bases; unmatched junction bases: 7. Germline-derived CDR1 and CDR2 are SGHRS and YFSETQ. The chain's CDR3 is CASSWTSAKLSYNEQFF. The CDR3 coding sequence is TGCGCCAGCAGCTGGACTAGCGCTAAACTCTCCTACAATGAGCAGTTCTTC.

This clonotype was counted many times. The V call is TRBV12-3 or TRBV12-4, the J call TRBJ2-7, with TRBD2 matching 9 bases. The V segment lost 6 bases and the J segment 0 bases; nucleotides outside the gene matches: 12. The CDR3 loop spans 17 amino acids. In DNA form, the CDR3 reads TGTGCCAGCAGCCTCGGAGAAAGCGGGGGGCACTCCTACGAGCAGTACTTC. This encodes CASSLGESGGHSYEQYF.